This T cell receptor (beta chain) was documented in a study of blood T cell repertoires in COVID-19. Study-level information: COVID-19 samples from acute and convalescent phases originated in the United States, Italy and Spain. From T cells, B-cell-depleted T cells, or PBMCs came the material, which was cDNA or gDNA.

CDR3 length: 16 amino acids. V was pared by 6 bases and J by 1 base, with 16 bases between. Germline CDR1 reads SNHLY; CDR2 reads FYNNEI. Under the authors' procedure: Quantification of nucleated cells was approximated via reference gene primer amplification. Method: immunoSEQ multiplex PCR; TCRdb's copy keeps in-frame clones and lacks some. For V, J and clone size, that table is used; D and trimming come from the DNA. This sample yields some 400,000 clones, of which approximately 80% are seen a single time; around 1% belongs to the top ten. The sequencing sample was made of peripheral blood. The receptor was derived from a human donor with acute or convalescent COVID-19. The donor label of this sample is uncertain. The chain links TRBV2 to TRBJ1-5; no firm D call. The CDR3 nucleotides are TGTGCCAGCAGCCCCAAGCCTCAAACCAGCAATCAGCCCCAGCATTTT. Protein product: CASSPKPQTSNQPQHF.